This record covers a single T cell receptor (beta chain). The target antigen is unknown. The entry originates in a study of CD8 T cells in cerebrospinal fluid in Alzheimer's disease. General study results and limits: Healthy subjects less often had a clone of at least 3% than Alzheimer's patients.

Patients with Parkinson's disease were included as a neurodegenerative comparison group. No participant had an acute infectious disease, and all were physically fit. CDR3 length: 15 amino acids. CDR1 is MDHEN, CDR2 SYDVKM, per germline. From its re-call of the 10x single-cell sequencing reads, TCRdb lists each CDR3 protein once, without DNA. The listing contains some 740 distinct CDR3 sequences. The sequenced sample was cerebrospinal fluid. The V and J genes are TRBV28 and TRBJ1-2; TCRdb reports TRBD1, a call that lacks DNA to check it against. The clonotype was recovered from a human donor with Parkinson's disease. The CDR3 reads CASSPVDRDNYGYTF.